Included here is one TCR beta chain sequence, with context. This sample was included in a study of T-cell reconstitution after alpha-beta-depleted transplantation in children. The TCRbeta library was prepared with unique molecular identifiers. Each CDR3 protein is one row after TCRdb ran MiXCR on the PCR reads. The sample includes approximately 520,000 distinct CDR3 sequences, 30% to 35% of them seen just once. Germline-derived CDR1 and CDR2 are MNHEY and SVGEGT. The CDR3 spans 16 residues. Trimming took off 2 bases at V and 3 bases at J, with 14 bases between the two ends. The chain combines TRBV6-2 or TRBV6-3 with TRBJ1-5; a possible D gene is TRBD1 (5 bases). This specimen was PBMCs from the stem cell graft donor, taken from the stem cell graft. The TCR sequence derives from a human donor who donated a stem cell graft to a child with aplastic anemia. CDR3: CASSYAGTLFNQPQHF. The CDR3 region has the DNA TGTGCCAGCAGTTACGCCGGGACCCTTTTCAATCAGCCCCAGCATTTT.